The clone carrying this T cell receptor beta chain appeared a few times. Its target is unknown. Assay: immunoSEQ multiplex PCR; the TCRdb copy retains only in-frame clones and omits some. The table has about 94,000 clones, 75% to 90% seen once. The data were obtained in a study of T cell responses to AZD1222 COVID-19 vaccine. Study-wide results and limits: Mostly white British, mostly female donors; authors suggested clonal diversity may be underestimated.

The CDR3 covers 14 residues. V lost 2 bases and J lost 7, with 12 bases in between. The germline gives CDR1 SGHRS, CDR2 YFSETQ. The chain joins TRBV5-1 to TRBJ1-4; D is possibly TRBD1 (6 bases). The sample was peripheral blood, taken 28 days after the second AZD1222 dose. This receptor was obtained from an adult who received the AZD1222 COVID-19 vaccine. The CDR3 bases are TGCGCCAGCAGCTTACAGGGTGGGGGTGAAAAACTGTTTTTT. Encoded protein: CASSLQGGGEKLFF.